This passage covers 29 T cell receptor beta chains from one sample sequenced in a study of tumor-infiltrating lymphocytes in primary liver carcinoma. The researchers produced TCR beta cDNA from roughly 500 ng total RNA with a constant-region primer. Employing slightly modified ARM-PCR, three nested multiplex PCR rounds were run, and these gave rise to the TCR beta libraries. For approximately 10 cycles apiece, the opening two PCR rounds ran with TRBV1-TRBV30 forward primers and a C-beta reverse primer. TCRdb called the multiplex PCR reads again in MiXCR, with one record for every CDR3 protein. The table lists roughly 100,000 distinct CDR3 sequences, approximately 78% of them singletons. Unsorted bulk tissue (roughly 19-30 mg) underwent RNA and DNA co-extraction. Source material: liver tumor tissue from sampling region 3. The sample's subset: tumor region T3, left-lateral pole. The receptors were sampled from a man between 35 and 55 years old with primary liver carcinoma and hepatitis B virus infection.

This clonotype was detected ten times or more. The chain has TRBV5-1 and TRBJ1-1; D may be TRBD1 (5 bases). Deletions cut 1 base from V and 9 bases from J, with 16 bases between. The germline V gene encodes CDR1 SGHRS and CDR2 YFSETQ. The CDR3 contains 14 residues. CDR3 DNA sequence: TGCGCCAGCAGCTTGCTCGAGACAGCGACCCAAGCTTTCTTT. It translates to CASSLLETATQAFF. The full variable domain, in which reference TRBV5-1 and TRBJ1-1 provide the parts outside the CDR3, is KAGVTQTPRYLIKTRGQQVTLSCSPISGHRSVSWYQQTPGQGLQFLFEYFSETQRNKGNFPGRFSGRQFSNSRSEMNVSTLELGDSALYLCASSLLETATQAFFGQGTRLTVV.

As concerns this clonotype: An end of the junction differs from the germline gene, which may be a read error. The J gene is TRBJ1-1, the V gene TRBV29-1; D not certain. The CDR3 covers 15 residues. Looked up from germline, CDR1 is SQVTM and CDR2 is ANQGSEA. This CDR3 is CSVRTGWGVNTEALF. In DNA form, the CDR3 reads TGCAGCGTTCGGACGGGGTGGGGAGTGAACACTGAAGCTTTATTT.

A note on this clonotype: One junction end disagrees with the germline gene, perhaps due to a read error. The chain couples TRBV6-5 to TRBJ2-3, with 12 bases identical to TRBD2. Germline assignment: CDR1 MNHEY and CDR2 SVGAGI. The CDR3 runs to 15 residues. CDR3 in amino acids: CTSNPGLAGTDMQYF. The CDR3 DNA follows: TGTACTAGCAACCCAGGACTAGCGGGAACAGATATGCAGTATTTT.

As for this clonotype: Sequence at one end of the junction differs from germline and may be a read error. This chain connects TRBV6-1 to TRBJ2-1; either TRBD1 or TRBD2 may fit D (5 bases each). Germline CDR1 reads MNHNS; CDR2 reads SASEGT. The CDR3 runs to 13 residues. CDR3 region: CVSSEERGIEQLF. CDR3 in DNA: TGTGTCAGCAGTGAAGAGAGGGGCATTGAGCAGTTATTC.

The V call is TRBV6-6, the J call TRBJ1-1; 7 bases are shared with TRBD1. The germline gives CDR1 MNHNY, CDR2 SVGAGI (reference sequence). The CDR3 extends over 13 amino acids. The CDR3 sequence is CASSTGVTTEAFF. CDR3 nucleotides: TGTGCAAGTAGCACAGGGGTGACTACTGAAGCTTTCTTT.

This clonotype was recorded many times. In DNA form, the CDR3 reads TGCGCCAGCAGTGTGTTAGCGAGCACAGATACGCAGTATTTT. It translates to CASSVLASTDTQYF. The chain joins TRBV10-2 to TRBJ2-3; weak D call: TRBD2 (5 bases). Germline-derived CDR1 and CDR2 are WSHSY and SAAADI. The germline V and J ends were trimmed by 4 bases and 0 bases, with 8 bases remaining between them. CDR3 size: 14 residues.

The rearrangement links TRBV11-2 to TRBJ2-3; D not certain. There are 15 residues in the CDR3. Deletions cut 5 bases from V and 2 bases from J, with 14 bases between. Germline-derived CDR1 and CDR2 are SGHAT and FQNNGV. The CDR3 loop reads CASSTRPSPTDTQYF. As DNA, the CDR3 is TGTGCCAGCAGCACTCGTCCTTCCCCCACAGATACGCAGTATTTT.

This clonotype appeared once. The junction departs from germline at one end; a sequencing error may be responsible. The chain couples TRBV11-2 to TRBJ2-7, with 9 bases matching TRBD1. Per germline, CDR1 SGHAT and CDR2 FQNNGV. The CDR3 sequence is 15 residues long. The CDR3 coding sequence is TGTGCAAGCACTTTACGATGGACAGGGGAAAACGAGCAATACTTC. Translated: CASTLRWTGENEQYF.

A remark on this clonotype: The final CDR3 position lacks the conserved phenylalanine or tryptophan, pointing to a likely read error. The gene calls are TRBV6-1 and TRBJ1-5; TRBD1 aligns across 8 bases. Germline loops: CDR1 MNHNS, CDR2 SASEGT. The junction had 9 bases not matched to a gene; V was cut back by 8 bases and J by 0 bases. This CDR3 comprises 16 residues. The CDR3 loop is CASSRTGNLSNQPQHL. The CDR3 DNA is TGTGCCAGCTCAAGGACAGGGAATCTTAGCAATCAGCCCCAGCATTTA.

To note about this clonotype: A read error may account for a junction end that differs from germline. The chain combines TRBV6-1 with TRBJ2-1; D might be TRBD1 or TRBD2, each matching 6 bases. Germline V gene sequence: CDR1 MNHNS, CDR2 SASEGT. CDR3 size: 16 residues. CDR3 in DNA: TGTGCCAGTAGTCAGCCTACAGGGAGGTCCTACAATGAGCATTTCTTC. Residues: CASSQPTGRSYNEHFF.

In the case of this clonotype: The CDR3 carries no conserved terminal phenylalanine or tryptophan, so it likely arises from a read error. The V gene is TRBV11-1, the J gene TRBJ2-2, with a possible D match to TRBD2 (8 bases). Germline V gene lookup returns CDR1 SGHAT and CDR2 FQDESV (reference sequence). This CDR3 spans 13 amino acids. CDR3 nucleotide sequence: TGTGCCAGCAGCTTTTGGGACAGCGGGGGGCTGTTTTTA. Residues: CASSFWDSGGLFL.

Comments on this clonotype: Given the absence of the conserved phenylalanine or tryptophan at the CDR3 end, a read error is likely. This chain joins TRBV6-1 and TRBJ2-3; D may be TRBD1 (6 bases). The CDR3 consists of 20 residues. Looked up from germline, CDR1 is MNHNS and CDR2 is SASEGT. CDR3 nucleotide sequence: TGTGCCAGCAGTGAGTTCCCGGGACACACAAATCAAGCTAGCACAGATACACAGTATTTA. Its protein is CASSEFPGHTNQASTDTQYL.

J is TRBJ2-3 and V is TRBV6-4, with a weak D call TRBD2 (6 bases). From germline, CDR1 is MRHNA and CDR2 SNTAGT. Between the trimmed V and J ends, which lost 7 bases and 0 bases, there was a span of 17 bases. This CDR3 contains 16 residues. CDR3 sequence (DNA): TGTGCCAGCACTAACTCACAGAGCGGGAGCACAGATACGCAGTATTTT. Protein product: CASTNSQSGSTDTQYF.

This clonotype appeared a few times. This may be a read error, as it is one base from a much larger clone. CDR3 nucleotides: TGTGCCAGCAGCAAAGGGGGCGGCGGGGCCAGCAGGAGTACGCAGTATTTT. As protein: CASSKGGGGASRSTQYF. The chain recombines TRBV7-9 with TRBJ2-3; a possible D gene is TRBD1 (7 bases). V dropped 5 bases and J dropped 8 bases, with 26 bases sitting between them. Germline V gives CDR1 SEHNR, CDR2 FQNEAQ (reference sequence). The CDR3 covers 17 residues.

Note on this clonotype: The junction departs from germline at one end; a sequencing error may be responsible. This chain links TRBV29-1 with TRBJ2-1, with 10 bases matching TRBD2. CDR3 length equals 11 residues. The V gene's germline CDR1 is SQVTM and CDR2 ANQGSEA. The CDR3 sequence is CSVQREGEQLF. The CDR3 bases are TGCAGCGTCCAGCGGGAGGGTGAGCAGCTCTTC.

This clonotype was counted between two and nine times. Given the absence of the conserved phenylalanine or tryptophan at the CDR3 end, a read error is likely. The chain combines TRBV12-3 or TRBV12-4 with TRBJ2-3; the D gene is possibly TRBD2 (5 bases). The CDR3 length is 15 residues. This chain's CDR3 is CASSSDWTVGDTQYI. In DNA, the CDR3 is TGTGCCAGCAGTTCCGACTGGACTGTTGGGGATACCCAGTATATT.

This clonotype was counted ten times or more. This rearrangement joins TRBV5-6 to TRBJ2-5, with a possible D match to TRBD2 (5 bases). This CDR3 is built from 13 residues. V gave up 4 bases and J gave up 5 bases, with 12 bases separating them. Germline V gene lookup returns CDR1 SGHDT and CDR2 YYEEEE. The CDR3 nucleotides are TGTGCCAGCAGCCCTAGCACCCGGGAGACCCAGTACTTC. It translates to CASSPSTRETQYF.

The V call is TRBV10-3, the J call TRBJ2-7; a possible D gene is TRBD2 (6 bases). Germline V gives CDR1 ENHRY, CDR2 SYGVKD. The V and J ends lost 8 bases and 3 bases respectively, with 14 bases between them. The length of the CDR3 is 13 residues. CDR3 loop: CAISLAGNYEQYF. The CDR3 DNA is TGTGCCATCTCACTCGCGGGGAACTACGAGCAGTACTTC.

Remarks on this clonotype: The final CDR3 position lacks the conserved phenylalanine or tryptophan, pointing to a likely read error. DNA of the CDR3: TGTGCCAGCAGCTTAGGGGCTAGCGGACTAGTGACCCAGTACATC. Translated: CASSLGASGLVTQYI. The chain recombines TRBV11-2 with TRBJ2-5; 7 bases match TRBD2. CDR3 length equals 15 residues. Germline V CDR1 and CDR2: SGHAT, FQNNGV. The V segment lost 1 base and the J segment 7 bases; nucleotides outside the gene matches: 9.

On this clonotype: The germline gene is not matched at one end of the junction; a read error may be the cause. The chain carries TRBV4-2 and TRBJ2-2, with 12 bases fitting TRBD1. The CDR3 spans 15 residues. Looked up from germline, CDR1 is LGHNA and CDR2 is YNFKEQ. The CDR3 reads CVSSLGTGGAGELFF. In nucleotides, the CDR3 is TGTGTCAGCAGCCTAGGGACAGGGGGCGCCGGGGAGCTGTTTTTC.

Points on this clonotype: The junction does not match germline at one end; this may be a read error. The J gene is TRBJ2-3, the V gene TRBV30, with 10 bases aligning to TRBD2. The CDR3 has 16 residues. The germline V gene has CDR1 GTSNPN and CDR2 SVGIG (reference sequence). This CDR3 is CASSIGTSASRDTQYF. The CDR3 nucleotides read TGTGCCTCGAGCATAGGGACTAGCGCCAGCAGAGATACGCAGTATTTT.

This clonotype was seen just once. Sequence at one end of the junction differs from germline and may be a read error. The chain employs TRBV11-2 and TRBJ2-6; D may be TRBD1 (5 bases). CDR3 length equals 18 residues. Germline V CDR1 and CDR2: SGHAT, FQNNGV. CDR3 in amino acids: CANSSWVPNLSGANVLNF. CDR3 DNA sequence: TGTGCCAACAGCAGCTGGGTACCAAATCTCTCTGGGGCCAACGTCCTGAATTTC.

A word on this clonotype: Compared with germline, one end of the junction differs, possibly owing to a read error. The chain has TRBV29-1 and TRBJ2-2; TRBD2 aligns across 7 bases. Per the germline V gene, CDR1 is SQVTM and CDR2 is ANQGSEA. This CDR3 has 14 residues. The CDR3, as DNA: TGCAGCGTCGTAGGACTATCGGGAAGCGGGGAGCTGTTTTTC. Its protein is CSVVGLSGSGELFF.

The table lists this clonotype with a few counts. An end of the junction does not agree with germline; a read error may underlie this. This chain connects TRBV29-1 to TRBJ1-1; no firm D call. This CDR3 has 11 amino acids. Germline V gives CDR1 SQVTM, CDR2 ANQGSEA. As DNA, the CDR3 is TGCAGTGTTGAATTCGAGACTGAAGCTTTCTTT. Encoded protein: CSVEFETEAFF. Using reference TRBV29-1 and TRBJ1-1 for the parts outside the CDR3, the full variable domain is SAVISQKPSRDICQRGTSLTIQCQVDSQVTMMFWYRQQPGQSLTLIATANQGSEATYESGFVIDKFPISRPNLTFSTLTVSNMSPEDSSIYLCSVEFETEAFFGQGTRLTVV.

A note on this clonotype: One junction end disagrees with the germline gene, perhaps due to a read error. In DNA, the CDR3 is TGCGCCAGCAGTGAGATGAACACTGAAGCTTCATTT. It yields the protein CASSEMNTEASF. The rearrangement uses TRBV10-1 and TRBJ1-1, with no clear D. The germline V gene has CDR1 WNHNN and CDR2 SYGVQD (reference sequence). The CDR3 contains 12 residues.

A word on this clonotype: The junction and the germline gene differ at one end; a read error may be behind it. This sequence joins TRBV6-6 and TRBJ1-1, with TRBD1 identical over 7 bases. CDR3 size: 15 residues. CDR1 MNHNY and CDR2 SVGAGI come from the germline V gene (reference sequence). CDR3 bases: TGTGCCAGCATCGGAATGGTAGGGGGCAACACTGAAACTTTCTTT. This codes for CASIGMVGGNTETFF.

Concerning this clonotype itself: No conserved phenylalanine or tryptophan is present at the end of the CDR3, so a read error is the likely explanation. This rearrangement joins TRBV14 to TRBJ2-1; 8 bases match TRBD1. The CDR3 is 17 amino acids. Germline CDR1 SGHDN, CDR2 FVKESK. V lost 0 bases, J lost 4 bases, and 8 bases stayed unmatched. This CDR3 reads CASSQEAQGTGYNEQFI. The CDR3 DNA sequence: TGTGCCAGCAGCCAAGAGGCTCAGGGGACAGGATACAATGAGCAGTTCATC.

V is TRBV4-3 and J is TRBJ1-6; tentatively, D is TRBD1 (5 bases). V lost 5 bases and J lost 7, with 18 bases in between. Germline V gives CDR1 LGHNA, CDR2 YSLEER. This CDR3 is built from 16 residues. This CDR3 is CASSSWDWARNSPLHF. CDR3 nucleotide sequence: TGCGCCAGCAGCAGCTGGGACTGGGCAAGGAATTCACCCCTCCACTTT.

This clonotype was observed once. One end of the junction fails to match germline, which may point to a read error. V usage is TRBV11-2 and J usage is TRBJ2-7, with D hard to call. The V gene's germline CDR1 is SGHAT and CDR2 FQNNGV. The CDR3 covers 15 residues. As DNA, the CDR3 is TGTACCAGCAGCTCCGGAAGGCTTTACGTGCGCGAGCAGTACTTC. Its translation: CTSSSGRLYVREQYF.